Listed below are T cell receptor beta chains from one sample, sequenced in a study of shared clonotypes between healthy human individuals. This table comes from immunoSEQ multiplex PCR, and its TCRdb copy is limited to in-frame clones, with some not included. The repertoire holds nearly 1,000,000 clones, roughly 72% seen once, with about 1.5% in the top ten. Material: memory CD4+ T cells sorted from blood. The receptors were sampled from a man between 18 and 35 years old in good health. The CDR3 runs from the conserved cysteine through the conserved F or W. A D gene is named only where the DNA matches it firmly. Rows give clone size only sometimes, using once, few, many, or a class for an expanded clone.

NA	TRBV7-2	TRBJ2-2	NA	CASRTEFHTGELFF	TGTGCCAGCAGGACGGAGTTTCACACCGGGGAGCTGTTTTTT
NA	TRBV2	TRBJ1-1	NA	CASSVGGGNTEAFF	TGTGCCAGCAGTGTCGGGGGAGGGAACACTGAAGCTTTCTTT
NA	TRBV4-1	TRBJ2-3	NA	CASSQGAGRDTQYF	TGCGCCAGCAGCCAAGGGGCAGGTAGAGATACGCAGTATTTT
NA	TRBV6-4	TRBJ1-5	few	CASSDSYTSQPQHF	TGTGCCAGCAGTGACTCGTACACTTCCCAGCCCCAGCATTTT
NA	TRBV18	TRBJ1-3	NA	CASSATPGSQGNTIYF	TGTGCCAGCTCAGCGACTCCGGGTTCACAAGGAAACACCATATATTTT
NA	TRBV7-2	TRBJ2-1	once	CASSSQAVTANEQFF	TGTGCCAGCAGCTCTCAAGCGGTCACGGCCAATGAGCAGTTCTTC
NA	TRBV30	TRBJ2-7	NA	CAYTQGGYEQYF	TGTGCCTATACCCAGGGAGGCTACGAGCAGTACTTC
TRBD2	TRBV20-1	TRBJ2-7	NA	CSAPREGLKYF	TGCAGTGCTCCTAGAGAGGGACTAAAGTACTTC
TRBD1	TRBV11-2	TRBJ1-1	NA	CASSGDRVVTEAFF	TGTGCCAGCAGCGGGGACAGGGTGGTTACTGAAGCTTTCTTT
NA	TRBV5-5	TRBJ1-1	NA	CASSPLSGETEAFF	TGTGCCAGCAGCCCTTTGTCAGGGGAAACTGAAGCTTTCTTT
TRBD1	TRBV6-5	TRBJ1-5	NA	CASSPGQGQPQHF	TGTGCCAGCAGCCCAGGACAGGGACAGCCCCAGCATTTT
NA	TRBV2	TRBJ2-3	NA	CASTEVMRGTDTQYF	TGTGCCAGCACTGAGGTGATGCGGGGCACAGATACGCAGTATTTT
TRBD1	TRBV9	TRBJ2-1	NA	CASSVGTGNYNEQFF	TGTGCCAGCAGCGTAGGGACAGGGAACTACAATGAGCAGTTCTTC
TRBD1	TRBV30	TRBJ1-1	few	CAWRLDRMNTEAFF	TGTGCCTGGAGGCTGGACAGGATGAACACTGAAGCTTTCTTT
NA	TRBV5-1	TRBJ2-2	few	CASSRGGGVTNTGELFF	TGCGCCAGCAGCCGAGGAGGGGGCGTTACGAACACCGGGGAGCTGTTTTTT
TRBD2	TRBV5-6	TRBJ2-3	NA	CASSLTSDHTDTQYF	TGTGCCAGCAGCCTAACTAGCGACCACACAGATACGCAGTATTTT
NA	TRBV5-6	TRBJ2-7	NA	CASSLGDFGYEQYF	TGTGCCAGCAGCTTGGGGGACTTTGGCTACGAGCAGTACTTC
NA	TRBV29-1	TRBJ2-3	few	CSVLRDVTDTQYF	TGCAGCGTTTTGCGGGACGTCACAGATACGCAGTATTTT
TRBD1	TRBV5-4	TRBJ1-1	many	CASSWTGRTEAFF	TGTGCCAGCAGCTGGACAGGGAGGACTGAAGCTTTCTTT
TRBD1	TRBV5-4	TRBJ1-4	NA	CASSGGMGQQGEKLFF	TGTGCCAGCAGCGGTGGAATGGGACAGCAAGGCGAAAAACTGTTTTTT
NA	TRBV14	TRBJ2-3	NA	CASSLPGTLNTDTQYF	TGTGCCAGCAGCCTCCCCGGGACTTTAAACACAGATACGCAGTATTTT
TRBD2	TRBV5-1	TRBJ2-3	NA	CASSPGTSGTTDTQYF	TGCGCCAGCAGCCCAGGGACTAGCGGGACCACAGATACGCAGTATTTT
NA	TRBV28	TRBJ1-4	NA	CATSVPPGSPNEKLFF	TGTGCCACTTCCGTCCCGCCAGGCAGTCCTAATGAAAAACTGTTTTTT
TRBD1	TRBV10-2	TRBJ2-1	NA	CASSDRGTGEFDEQFF	TGCGCCAGCAGTGACCGAGGGACAGGGGAGTTCGATGAGCAGTTCTTC
NA	TRBV6-1	TRBJ2-2	NA	CASNRNRNTGELFF	TGTGCCAGCAATAGGAACAGAAACACCGGGGAGCTGTTTTTT
TRBD1	TRBV25-1	TRBJ1-4	NA	CASGLDRDSEKLFF	TGTGCCAGCGGCCTTGACAGGGATTCGGAAAAACTGTTTTTT
TRBD1	TRBV27	TRBJ1-2	few	CASRTGQGIGYTF	TGTGCCAGCAGGACGGGACAGGGAATTGGCTACACCTTC
TRBD2	TRBV28	TRBJ2-5	NA	CASSPSGLGKETQYF	TGTGCCAGCAGTCCTAGCGGGTTGGGAAAAGAGACCCAGTACTTC
NA	TRBV29-1	TRBJ2-5	many	CSAGRAQETQYF	TGCAGCGCTGGCAGGGCCCAAGAGACCCAGTACTTC
TRBD1	TRBV28	TRBJ2-7	NA	CASSSGQGSNEQYF	TGTGCCAGCAGCTCAGGACAGGGATCCAACGAGCAGTACTTC
NA	TRBV6-6	TRBJ2-7	few	CASSYPEGGSYEQYF	TGTGCCAGCAGTTACCCAGAAGGGGGCTCCTACGAGCAGTACTTC
NA	TRBV7-3	TRBJ2-1	NA	CASSLMWGANNEQFF	TGTGCCAGCAGCTTAATGTGGGGGGCGAACAATGAGCAGTTCTTC
NA	TRBV7-2	TRBJ1-6	NA	CASSLVGIDSPLHF	TGTGCCAGCAGCTTAGTGGGTATAGATTCACCCCTCCACTTT
TRBD1	TRBV7-2	TRBJ2-2	NA	CASSLVGTGVTGELFF	TGTGCCAGCAGCTTAGTAGGGACAGGGGTGACCGGGGAGCTGTTTTTT
NA	TRBV5-4	TRBJ2-7	NA	CASSGAGQILPDF	TGTGCCAGCAGTGGGGCGGGACAGATTCTTCCAGACTTC
NA	TRBV5-5	TRBJ1-5	NA	CASSAGGLGDQPQHF	TGTGCCAGCAGCGCGGGCGGACTAGGGGATCAGCCCCAGCATTTT
NA	TRBV19	TRBJ2-6	NA	CASSAFVTTGANVLTF	TGTGCCAGTAGTGCATTCGTCACCACCGGGGCCAACGTCCTGACTTTC
TRBD1	TRBV4-1	TRBJ2-7	NA	CASSQDRRAGGDEQYF	TGCGCCAGCAGCCAAGATCGTAGGGCAGGGGGCGACGAGCAGTACTTC
TRBD1	TRBV28	TRBJ1-1	NA	CASPYVDRALAFF	TGTGCCAGCCCATATGTGGACAGGGCTTTGGCTTTCTTT
NA	TRBV4-3	TRBJ1-1	NA	CASSPRALNTEAFF	TGCGCCAGCAGCCCGAGGGCCCTGAACACTGAAGCTTTCTTT
NA	TRBV28	TRBJ2-5	once	CASSLGMTSTWETQYF	TGTGCCAGCAGTTTAGGGATGACTAGTACTTGGGAGACCCAGTACTTC
NA	TRBV4-1	TRBJ1-2	NA	CASSQARTRDLGGYTF	TGCGCCAGCAGCCAAGCTAGGACAAGAGACCTAGGAGGCTACACCTTC
NA	TRBV12-5	TRBJ2-5	NA	CASAKDRQETQYF	TGTGCTAGTGCTAAGGACAGACAAGAGACCCAGTACTTC
NA	TRBV6-6	TRBJ2-7	NA	CASSSFKLGGYEQYF	TGTGCCAGCAGTTCCTTTAAGCTGGGGGGCTACGAGCAGTACTTC
TRBD1	TRBV6-1	TRBJ2-7	NA	CASSERGGSVYEQYF	TGTGCCAGCAGTGAACGAGGGGGCTCAGTCTACGAGCAGTACTTC
NA	TRBV15	TRBJ2-2	NA	CATSRDLTGELFF	TGTGCCACCAGCAGAGATTTAACTGGGGAGCTGTTTTTT
NA	TRBV2	TRBJ2-7	NA	CASSFGPYEQYF	TGTGCCAGCAGTTTTGGACCCTACGAGCAGTACTTC
TRBD1	TRBV6-5	TRBJ2-3	NA	CASRTGVGGTDTQYF	TGTGCCAGCAGGACAGGGGTTGGGGGCACAGATACGCAGTATTTT
TRBD1	TRBV2	TRBJ1-5	NA	CASKETGSTGQPQHF	TGTGCCAGCAAGGAGACAGGGTCTACCGGGCAGCCCCAGCATTTT
NA	TRBV27	TRBJ2-7	NA	CASSLVEGSYEQYF	TGTGCCAGCAGTTTAGTAGAAGGGTCCTACGAGCAGTACTTC
NA	TRBV30	TRBJ2-3	NA	CAWSQQRDTQYF	TGTGCCTGGAGCCAACAGAGAGATACGCAGTATTTT
NA	TRBV11-3	TRBJ1-3	NA	CASSATPGRISGNTIYF	TGTGCCAGCAGCGCGACGCCGGGACGGATCTCTGGAAACACCATATATTTT
NA	TRBV10-3	TRBJ2-1	NA	CAISDFVWDEQFF	TGTGCCATCAGTGATTTTGTCTGGGATGAGCAGTTCTTC
NA	TRBV6-5	TRBJ1-1	NA	CASSSPMRGNTEAFF	TGTGCCAGCAGTTCCCCGATGAGGGGAAACACTGAAGCTTTCTTT
NA	TRBV18	TRBJ1-1	NA	CASSPGRGSEAFF	TGTGCCAGCTCACCGGGTAGGGGCTCTGAAGCTTTCTTT
NA	TRBV21-1	TRBJ2-1	NA	CASSLPYNEQFF	TGTGCCAGCAGCCTACCATACAATGAGCAGTTCTTC